The present T cell receptor beta chain was sequenced within a study of monozygotic twins with cystic fibrosis. Germline V CDR1 and CDR2: SEHNR, FQNEAQ (reference sequence). The V end was cut by 5 bases, the J end by 6 bases, with 8 bases between. The CDR3 contains 12 residues. Using immunoSEQ multiplex PCR, the repertoire was profiled, and TCRdb retains in-frame clones only, with some absent. Of about 22,000 clones in the sample, around 97% were seen once. The gene calls are TRBV7-9 and TRBJ2-1, with D unresolved. Sequenced material: blood. The clonotype comes from a girl aged 10-17 years with cystic fibrosis. CDR3 nucleotides: TGTGCCAGCAGCCCGATCAGCAATGAGCAGTTCTTC. Its translation: CASSPISNEQFF.